Following are 17 T cell receptor beta chains from one sample sequenced in a study of blood T cell repertoires in COVID-19. Only in-frame clones appear in the TCRdb table, and some are missing; sequencing was by immunoSEQ multiplex PCR. The repertoire holds some 260,000 clones, with approximately 88% as singletons. Sequences were obtained from peripheral blood. The receptor set was obtained from a human donor in a cohort sampled during active COVID-19.

The gene calls are TRBV5-1 and TRBJ2-7, with TRBD2 matching over 11 bases. Germline V gene lookup returns CDR1 SGHRS and CDR2 YFSETQ. V shed 4 bases, J shed 4 bases, and the junction held 10 bases outside the gene matches. The CDR3 consists of 16 residues. CDR3 in amino acids: CASSPRGLAGGYEQYF. CDR3 bases: TGCGCCAGCAGCCCTCGTGGGCTAGCGGGGGGATACGAGCAGTACTTC. Complete variable domain (other parts from reference TRBV5-1 and TRBJ2-7): KAGVTQTPRYLIKTRGQQVTLSCSPISGHRSVSWYQQTPGQGLQFLFEYFSETQRNKGNFPGRFSGRQFSNSRSEMNVSTLELGDSALYLCASSPRGLAGGYEQYFGPGTRLTVT.

This sequence joins TRBV10-3 and TRBJ2-3; D ambiguous. This CDR3 has 14 amino acids. V was clipped by 4 bases and J by 2 bases, with 10 bases between them. Germline V gene lookup returns CDR1 ENHRY and CDR2 SYGVKD. The chain's CDR3 is CAISAQADTDTQYF. CDR3 in DNA: TGTGCCATCAGTGCGCAGGCCGACACAGATACGCAGTATTTT.

This chain joins TRBV30 and TRBJ1-2, with unresolved D. In germline, CDR1 is GTSNPN, CDR2 SVGIG (reference sequence). With 0 bases removed from V and 4 bases from J, the gap between germline ends came to 6 bases. The CDR3 covers 12 residues. The CDR3 loop is CAWSVQAYGYTF. The CDR3 nucleotides are TGTGCCTGGAGTGTCCAGGCCTATGGCTACACCTTC.

This chain connects TRBV7-2 to TRBJ2-7, with 10 bases matching TRBD2. Germline V CDR1 and CDR2: SGHTA, FQGNSA. The V and J ends lost 4 bases and 2 bases, in that order; junction bases with no gene match: 8. The CDR3 covers 16 residues. CDR3 nucleotide sequence: TGTGCCAGCAGCTCAACCGGGACTAGCGTAACCTACGAGCAGTACTTC. It codes for CASSSTGTSVTYEQYF. Full variable domain (outside the CDR3, taken from reference TRBV7-2 and TRBJ2-7): GAGVSQSPSNKVTEKGKDVELRCDPISGHTALYWYRQSLGQGLEFLIYFQGNSAPDKSGLPSDRFSAERTGGSVSTLTIQRTQQEDSAVYLCASSSTGTSVTYEQYFGPGTRLTVT.

V and J are TRBV14 and TRBJ1-1, with D maybe TRBD1 (5 bases). Germline V gives CDR1 SGHDN, CDR2 FVKESK. The CDR3 sequence is 13 residues long. The V gene lost 5 bases and the J gene lost 1 base, with 8 bases spanning the gap. CDR3 sequence reads: CASSAGPNTEAFF. For the CDR3, the DNA is TGTGCCAGCAGCGCGGGACCGAACACTGAAGCTTTCTTT.

The V call is TRBV5-1, the J call TRBJ1-1; TRBD1 matches at 12 bases. The CDR3 spans 15 residues. Germline V gives CDR1 SGHRS, CDR2 YFSETQ. Trimming removed 5 bases from V and 12 bases from J; junction bases left unmatched: 14. The CDR3: CASSSGTGGKLKTFF. In nucleotides, the CDR3 is TGCGCCAGCAGTTCGGGGACAGGGGGCAAGCTCAAAACTTTCTTT. The variable domain in full, completed from reference TRBV5-1 and TRBJ1-1, reads KAGVTQTPRYLIKTRGQQVTLSCSPISGHRSVSWYQQTPGQGLQFLFEYFSETQRNKGNFPGRFSGRQFSNSRSEMNVSTLELGDSALYLCASSSGTGGKLKTFFGQGTRLTVV.

The V gene is TRBV4-3, the J gene TRBJ2-3; weak D call: TRBD1 (6 bases). The V gene lost 0 bases and the J gene lost 7 bases, with 14 bases spanning the gap. This CDR3 has 15 residues. The V gene's germline CDR1 is LGHNA and CDR2 YSLEER. The CDR3 protein is CASSQEQGRWNTQYF. CDR3 DNA sequence: TGCGCCAGCAGCCAAGAACAGGGACGGTGGAATACGCAGTATTTT.

The genes are TRBV4-2 and TRBJ1-1; D remains ambiguous. Germline loops: CDR1 LGHNA, CDR2 YNFKEQ. Trimming stripped 0 bases from V and 1 base from J, with 9 bases between. The CDR3 has 15 residues. This CDR3 reads CASSQDPSPNTEAFF. CDR3 DNA sequence: TGTGCCAGCAGCCAAGATCCGTCCCCGAACACTGAAGCTTTCTTT.

This clone was recorded a few times. This chain's CDR3 is CAWRHAGGEQFF. The CDR3 DNA sequence: TGTGCCTGGAGGCATGCAGGGGGTGAGCAGTTCTTC. The rearrangement uses TRBV30 and TRBJ2-1, with 7 nucleotides matching TRBD1. Trimming at V came to 3 bases and at J to 9 bases, leaving 5 bases not matched to a gene. The CDR3 contains 12 residues. Germline V gives CDR1 GTSNPN, CDR2 SVGIG (reference sequence). The full variable domain, completed using reference TRBV30 and TRBJ2-1, is SQTIHQWPATLVQPVGSPLSLECTVEGTSNPNLYWYRQAAGRGLQLLFYSVGIGQISSEVPQNLSASRPQDRQFILSSKKLLLSDSGFYLCAWRHAGGEQFFGPGTRLTVL.

This clone was detected only once. The gene calls are TRBV11-2 and TRBJ2-7; TRBD1 might be the D (5 bases). The germline V gene encodes CDR1 SGHAT and CDR2 FQNNGV. V was cut by 1 base and J by 7 bases, with 14 bases left in between. The CDR3 sequence is 14 residues long. CDR3 sequence (DNA): TGTGCCAGCAGCTTAGTTTCAGGGCCGCGTGAGCAGTACTTC. Its translation is CASSLVSGPREQYF.

The chain joins TRBV6-5 to TRBJ2-2, with D tentatively TRBD1 (6 bases). Between the trimmed V and J ends, which lost 11 bases and 1 base, there was a span of 17 bases. Germline V lookup: CDR1 MNHEY, CDR2 SVGAGI. CDR3 length equals 15 residues. The CDR3 DNA follows: TGTGCCGTAAGATTAGGACAGTTGAACACCGGGGAGCTGTTTTTT. As protein: CAVRLGQLNTGELFF.

The genes are TRBV7-2 and TRBJ2-7; the D is unclear. The CDR3 consists of 14 residues. V lost 1 base, J lost 1 base, and 8 bases lay in between. Germline V gene lookup returns CDR1 SGHTA and CDR2 FQGNSA. Here the CDR3 DNA reads TGTGCCAGCAGCTTAGTTCCAGAATCCTACGAGCAGTACTTC. Protein: CASSLVPESYEQYF.

In this sample, this clone turned up a few times. The genes are TRBV6-5 and TRBJ2-1, with 7 bases identical to TRBD1. The germline V gene encodes CDR1 MNHEY and CDR2 SVGAGI. The CDR3 runs to 15 residues. V shed 1 base and J 7 bases; nucleotides not matched to a gene: 7. CDR3 DNA sequence: TGTGCCAGCAGTTACTTAGGGGGCGCCGGAAATGAGCAGTTCTTC. Its protein product is CASSYLGGAGNEQFF.

This chain joins TRBV12-3 or TRBV12-4 and TRBJ2-7; D is undetermined. Trimming left V 5 bases short and J 2 bases short, with 7 bases between. This CDR3 comprises 12 residues. This CDR3 reads CASSVAAYEQYF. The DNA of the CDR3 is TGTGCCAGCAGTGTGGCGGCCTACGAGCAGTACTTC.

This clone has a handful of counts. The rearrangement joins TRBV3-1 (or the pseudogene TRBV3-2) to TRBJ2-7, with D uncertain. V dropped 1 base and J dropped 0 bases, with 7 bases sitting between them. CDR3 length: 14 amino acids. Germline V gene sequence: CDR1 LGHDT, CDR2 YNNKEL (reference sequence). CDR3 nucleotides: TGTGCCAGCAGCCAAGGAAAGAGCTCCTACGAGCAGTACTTC. Its translation is CASSQGKSSYEQYF.

The rearrangement uses TRBV5-4 and TRBJ1-1, with a possible D match to TRBD1 (5 bases). There are 12 residues in the CDR3. Germline CDR1 SGHNT, CDR2 YYREEE (reference sequence). The V end lost 4 bases, the J end lost 4 bases, and 8 bases lay between the germline ends. In DNA, the CDR3 is TGTGCCAGCAGCAGCGGGGGCACTGAAGCTTTCTTT. Translated, it gives CASSSGGTEAFF.

The V gene is TRBV19, the J gene TRBJ1-1; D possibly corresponds to TRBD1 (6 bases). Germline loops: CDR1 LNHDA, CDR2 SQIVND (reference sequence). The V end lost 6 bases, the J end lost 0 bases, and 11 bases lay between the germline ends. This CDR3 is built from 14 residues. CDR3 region: CASSPDSMNTEAFF. The CDR3 bases are TGTGCCAGTAGCCCGGACAGTATGAACACTGAAGCTTTCTTT.